The T cell receptor (beta chain) described here comes from a study of radiotherapy plus CTLA-4 blockade in lung cancer. Libraries were prepared by immunoSEQ multiplex PCR; TCRdb keeps only in-frame clonotypes and omits some of them. Among tens of thousands of clones listed, approximately 80% were seen once. Germline V gene lookup returns CDR1 ENHRY and CDR2 SYGVKD. The germline V and J ends were trimmed by 10 bases and 0 bases, with 16 bases remaining between them. The CDR3 is 15 amino acids. The study gave focal radiation plus ipilimumab CTLA-4 blockade to patients with chemo-refractory metastatic non-small-cell lung cancer.

This TCR was sampled from a human donor with non-small cell lung cancer that progressed on radiotherapy plus ipilimumab. Specimen: peripheral blood, collected from a patient treated with radiotherapy plus ipilimumab. The rearrangement links TRBV10-3 to TRBJ1-3; D is possibly TRBD1 (6 bases). The chain's CDR3 is CATVWGAGSGNTIYF. CDR3 bases: TGTGCCACCGTGTGGGGGGCCGGCTCTGGAAACACCATATATTTT.